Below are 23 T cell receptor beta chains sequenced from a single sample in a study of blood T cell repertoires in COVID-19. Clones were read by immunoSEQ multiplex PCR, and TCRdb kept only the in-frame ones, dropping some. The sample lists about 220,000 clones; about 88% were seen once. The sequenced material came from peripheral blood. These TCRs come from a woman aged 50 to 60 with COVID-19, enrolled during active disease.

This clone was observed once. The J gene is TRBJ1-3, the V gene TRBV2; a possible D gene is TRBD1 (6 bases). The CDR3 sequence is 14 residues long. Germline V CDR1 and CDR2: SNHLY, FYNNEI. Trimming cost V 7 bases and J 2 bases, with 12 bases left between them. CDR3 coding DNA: TGTGCCAGCACCCCGGGGGGCACTGGAAACACCATATATTTT. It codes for CASTPGGTGNTIYF. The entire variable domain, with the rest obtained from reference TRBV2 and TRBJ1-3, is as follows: EPEVTQTPSHQVTQMGQEVILRCVPISNHLYFYWYRQILGQKVEFLVSFYNNEISEKSEIFDDQFSVERPDGSNFTLKIRSTKLEDSAMYFCASTPGGTGNTIYFGEGSWLTVV.

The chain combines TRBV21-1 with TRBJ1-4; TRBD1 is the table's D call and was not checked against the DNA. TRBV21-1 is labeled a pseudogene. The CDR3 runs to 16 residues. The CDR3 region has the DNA TGTGCCAGCAGCAAAGCGGTGGACAGGGGGAAGGAAAAACTGTTTTTT. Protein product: CASSKAVDRGKEKLFF.

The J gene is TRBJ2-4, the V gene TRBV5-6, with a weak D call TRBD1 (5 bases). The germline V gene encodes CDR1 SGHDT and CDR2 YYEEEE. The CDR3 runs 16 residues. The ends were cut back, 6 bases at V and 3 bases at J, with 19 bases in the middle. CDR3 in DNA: TGTGCCAGCACCCTCATAGGGGATTGGGTCAAAAACATTCAGTACTTC. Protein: CASTLIGDWVKNIQYF.

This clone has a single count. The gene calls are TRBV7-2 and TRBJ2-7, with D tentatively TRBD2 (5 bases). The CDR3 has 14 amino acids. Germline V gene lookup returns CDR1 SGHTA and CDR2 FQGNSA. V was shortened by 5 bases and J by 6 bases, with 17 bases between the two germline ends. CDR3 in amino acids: CASSQQPSGSEQYF. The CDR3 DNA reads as TGTGCCAGCAGCCAACAGCCGTCGGGGTCCGAGCAGTACTTC.

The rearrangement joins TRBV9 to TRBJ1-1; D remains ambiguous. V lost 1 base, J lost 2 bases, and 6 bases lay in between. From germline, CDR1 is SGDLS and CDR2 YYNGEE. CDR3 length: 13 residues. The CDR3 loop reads CASSVSVNTEAFF. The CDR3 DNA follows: TGTGCCAGCAGCGTATCAGTAAACACTGAAGCTTTCTTT.

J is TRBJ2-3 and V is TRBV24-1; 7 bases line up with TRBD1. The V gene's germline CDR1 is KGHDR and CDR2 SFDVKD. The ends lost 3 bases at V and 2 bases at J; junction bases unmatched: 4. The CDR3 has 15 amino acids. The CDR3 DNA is TGTGCCACCAGTGATCGGGGACAGTCCACAGATACGCAGTATTTT. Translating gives CATSDRGQSTDTQYF.

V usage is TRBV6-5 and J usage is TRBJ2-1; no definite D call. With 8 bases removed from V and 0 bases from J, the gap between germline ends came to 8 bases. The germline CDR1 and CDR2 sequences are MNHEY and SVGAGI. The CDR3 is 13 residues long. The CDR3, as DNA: TGTGCCAGCGCCGAGGTCTCCTACAATGAGCAGTTCTTC. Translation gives CASAEVSYNEQFF.

The CDR3 protein is CASSLRGTNEQFF. As DNA, the CDR3 is TGTGCCAGCAGCCTCCGGGGAACCAATGAGCAGTTCTTC. V usage is TRBV5-5 and J usage is TRBJ2-1, with D perhaps matching TRBD2 (5 bases). Trimming took off 4 bases at V and 6 bases at J, with 11 bases between the two ends. The CDR3 is 13 residues long. The germline V gene encodes CDR1 SGHKS and CDR2 YYEKEE (reference sequence). The complete variable domain, with remaining parts taken from reference TRBV5-5 and TRBJ2-1, reads DAGVTQSPTHLIKTRGQQVTLRCSPISGHKSVSWYQQVLGQGPQFIFQYYEKEERGRGNFPDRFSARQFPNYSSELNVNALLLGDSALYLCASSLRGTNEQFFGPGTRLTVL.

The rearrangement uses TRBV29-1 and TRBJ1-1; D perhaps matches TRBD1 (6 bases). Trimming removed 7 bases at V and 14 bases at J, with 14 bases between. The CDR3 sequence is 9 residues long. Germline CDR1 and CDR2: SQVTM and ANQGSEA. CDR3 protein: CSASPGHFF. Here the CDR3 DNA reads TGCAGCGCGAGTCCGGGACACTTCTTT.

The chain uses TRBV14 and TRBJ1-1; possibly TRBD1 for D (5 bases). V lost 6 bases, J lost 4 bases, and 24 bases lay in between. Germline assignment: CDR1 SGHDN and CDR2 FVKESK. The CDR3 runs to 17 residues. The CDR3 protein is CASRTKWSRGGVTEAFF. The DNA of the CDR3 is TGTGCCAGCAGGACGAAGTGGTCTCGTGGGGGGGTCACTGAAGCTTTCTTT.

The CDR3 nucleotides are TGTGCCAGCTCCCCAGATAGCACAGATACGCAGTATTTT. It yields the protein CASSPDSTDTQYF. The chain combines TRBV7-9 with TRBJ2-3, with D hard to call. The germline V gene has CDR1 SEHNR and CDR2 FQNEAQ (reference sequence). The CDR3 extends over 13 amino acids. Deletions cut 8 bases from V and 0 bases from J, with 9 bases between. Supplemented by reference TRBV7-9 and TRBJ2-3, the full variable domain reads DTGVSQNPRHKITKRGQNVTFRCDPISEHNRLYWYRQTLGQGPEFLTYFQNEAQLEKSRLLSDRFSAERPKGSFSTLEIQRTEQGDSAMYLCASSPDSTDTQYFGPGTRLTVL.

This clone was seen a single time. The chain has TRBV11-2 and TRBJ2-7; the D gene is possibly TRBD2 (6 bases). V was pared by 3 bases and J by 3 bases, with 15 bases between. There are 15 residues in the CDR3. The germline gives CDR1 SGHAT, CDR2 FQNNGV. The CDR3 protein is CASSLESGHLYEQYF. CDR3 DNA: TGTGCCAGCAGCTTGGAGAGCGGGCATCTCTACGAGCAGTACTTC.

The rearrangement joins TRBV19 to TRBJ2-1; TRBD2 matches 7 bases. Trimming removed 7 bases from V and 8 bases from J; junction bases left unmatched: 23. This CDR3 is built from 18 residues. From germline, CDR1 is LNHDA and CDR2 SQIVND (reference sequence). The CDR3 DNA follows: TGTGCCAGTACCCTGGGGGGGGTTAGCGGCCCCCGCCGCGATGAGCAGTTCTTC. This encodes CASTLGGVSGPRRDEQFF. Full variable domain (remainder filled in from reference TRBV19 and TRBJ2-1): DGGITQSPKYLFRKEGQNVTLSCEQNLNHDAMYWYRQDPGQGLRLIYYSQIVNDFQKGDIAEGYSVSREKKESFPLTVTSAQKNPTAFYLCASTLGGVSGPRRDEQFFGPGTRLTVL.

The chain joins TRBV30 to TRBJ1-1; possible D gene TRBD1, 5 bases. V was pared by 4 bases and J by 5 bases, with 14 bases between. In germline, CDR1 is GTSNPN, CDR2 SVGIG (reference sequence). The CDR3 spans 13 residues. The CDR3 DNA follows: TGTGCCTGGAACGGGGGAGTAGGAACTGAAGCTTTCTTT. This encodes CAWNGGVGTEAFF.

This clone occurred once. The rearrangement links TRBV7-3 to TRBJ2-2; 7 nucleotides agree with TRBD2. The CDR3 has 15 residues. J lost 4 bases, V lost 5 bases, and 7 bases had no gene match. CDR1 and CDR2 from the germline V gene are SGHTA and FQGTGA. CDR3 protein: CASSNSGLSTGELFF. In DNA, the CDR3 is TGTGCCAGCAGCAACTCGGGACTAAGCACCGGGGAGCTGTTTTTT. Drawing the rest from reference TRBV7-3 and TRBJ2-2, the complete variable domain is GAGVSQTPSNKVTEKGKYVELRCDPISGHTALYWYRQSLGQGPEFLIYFQGTGAADDSGLPNDRFFAVRPEGSVSTLKIQRTERGDSAVYLCASSNSGLSTGELFFGEGSRLTVL.

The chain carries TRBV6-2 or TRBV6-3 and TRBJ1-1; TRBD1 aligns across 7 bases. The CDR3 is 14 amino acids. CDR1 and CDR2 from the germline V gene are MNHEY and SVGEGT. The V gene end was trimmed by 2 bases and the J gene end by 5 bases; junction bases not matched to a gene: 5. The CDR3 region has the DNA TGTGCCAGCAGTTACGCCGACAGGGAAACTGAAGCTTTCTTT. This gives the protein CASSYADRETEAFF.

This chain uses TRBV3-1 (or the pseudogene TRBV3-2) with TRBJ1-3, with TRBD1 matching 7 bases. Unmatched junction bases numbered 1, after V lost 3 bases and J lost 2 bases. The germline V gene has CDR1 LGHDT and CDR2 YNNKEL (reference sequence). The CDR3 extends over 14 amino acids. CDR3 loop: CASSQRGPGNTIYF. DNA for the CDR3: TGTGCCAGCAGCCAGAGGGGGCCTGGAAACACCATATATTTT.

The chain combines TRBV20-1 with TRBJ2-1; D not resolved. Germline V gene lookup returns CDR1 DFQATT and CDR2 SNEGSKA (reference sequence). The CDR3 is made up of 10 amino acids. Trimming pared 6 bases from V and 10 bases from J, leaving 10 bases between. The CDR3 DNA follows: TGCAGTGCAACACACCCCGAGCAGTTCTTC. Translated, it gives CSATHPEQFF.

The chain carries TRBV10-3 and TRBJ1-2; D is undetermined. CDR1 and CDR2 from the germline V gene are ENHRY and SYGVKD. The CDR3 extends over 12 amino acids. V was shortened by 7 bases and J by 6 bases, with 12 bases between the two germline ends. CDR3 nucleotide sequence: TGTGCCATCAAGGGAGGCGCCCATGGCTACACCTTC. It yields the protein CAIKGGAHGYTF.

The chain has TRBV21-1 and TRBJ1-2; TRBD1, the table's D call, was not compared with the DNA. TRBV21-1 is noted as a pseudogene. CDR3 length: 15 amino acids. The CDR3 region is CASSKDPGPHWGYTF. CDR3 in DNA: TGTGCCAGCAGCAAAGATCCAGGGCCGCATTGGGGCTACACCTTC.

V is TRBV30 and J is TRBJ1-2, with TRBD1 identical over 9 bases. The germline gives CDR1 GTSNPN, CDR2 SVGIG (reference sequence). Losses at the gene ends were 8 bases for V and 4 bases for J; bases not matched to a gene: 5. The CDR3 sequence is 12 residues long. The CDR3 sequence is CARRTGAYGYTF. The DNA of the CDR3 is TGTGCCCGAAGGACAGGGGCCTATGGCTACACCTTC.

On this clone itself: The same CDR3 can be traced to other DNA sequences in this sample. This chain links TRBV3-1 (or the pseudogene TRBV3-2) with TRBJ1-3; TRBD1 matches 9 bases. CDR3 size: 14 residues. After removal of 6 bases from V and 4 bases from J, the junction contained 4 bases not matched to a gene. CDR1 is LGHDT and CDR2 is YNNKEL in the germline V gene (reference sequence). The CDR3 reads CASSPGTGGNTIYF. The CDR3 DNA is TGTGCCAGCAGTCCTGGGACAGGGGGAAACACCATATATTTT.

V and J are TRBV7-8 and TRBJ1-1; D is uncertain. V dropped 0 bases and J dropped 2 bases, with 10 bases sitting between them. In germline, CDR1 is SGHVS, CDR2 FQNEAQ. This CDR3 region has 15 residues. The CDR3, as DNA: TGTGCCAGCAGCTTAGCGCCGGTCATAAACACTGAAGCTTTCTTT. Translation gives CASSLAPVINTEAFF.